The text below deals with one TCR beta chain. The target antigen is unknown. The V and J ends lost 1 base and 2 bases respectively, with 31 bases between them. The CDR3 consists of 21 residues. Germline values: CDR1 SGHNT, CDR2 YYREEE (reference sequence). This sample was included in a study of T-cell reconstitution after alpha-beta-depleted transplantation in children. TCRbeta library preparation incorporated unique molecular identifiers. A single record per CDR3 protein comes from TCRdb applying MiXCR to the PCR reads. In the table there are 300,000 to 350,000 distinct CDR3 sequences, approximately 23% of which are singletons. General observations from the study: The authors attributed T-cell counts and diversity one year after transplant mostly to newly produced T cells. At around two months after transplant, the alpha-beta T cells were reportedly derived from several hundred expanded clones that came from non-depleted graft cells. Certain patients had high TCRbeta diversity at day 60, and it came from recipient T cells and thymic progenitors that survived.

The specimen was PBMCs, mostly from graft donor cells, collected 180 days after TCRalphabeta/CD19-depleted stem cell transplant. The sequence came from a male patient younger than 18 who had a stem cell transplant for acute lymphoblastic leukemia, so the T cells may come from the graft donor. The genes are TRBV5-4 and TRBJ2-7; D could derive from TRBD1 or TRBD2 (5 bases each). CDR3 sequence reads: CASSLRMQRGTLVKEAYEQYF. The CDR3 nucleotides read TGTGCCAGCAGCTTGCGAATGCAGCGAGGGACCTTAGTAAAGGAAGCCTACGAGCAGTACTTC.